What follows is one T cell receptor beta chain and its context. Its target is unknown. CD45RO-CCR7+CD27+CD95- marked naive CD8+ T cells. The data were taken from a study of CXCR3-negative and CXCR3-positive naive CD8 T cells. General study points: The study found comparably high diversity in both naive subsets and much lower diversity in memory CD8+ cells. Researchers report CXCR3 expression partially decreased after cryopreservation, with fresh PBMCs used in most assays. CXCR3-negative and CXCR3-positive naive cells shared comparable TRBV-TRBJ usage, but memory cells did not. Naive cells that were CXCR3-positive had more hydrophobic TRB CDR3s (compared with CXCR3-negative naive cells).

TRB cDNA libraries were made by UMI-labeled 5' RACE. TCRdb re-called the 5' RACE reads; one entry per CDR3 protein, DNA not given. This specimen shows several thousand distinct CDR3 sequences; the ten leading clones hold 1.2%. CDR1 and CDR2 (germline): SGHTA, FQGNSA. The CDR3 covers 15 residues. The sequence was obtained from a human donor in good health. Some clones in this sample may be carry-over from other donors' samples. The sequencing sample was made of naive CXCR3+ CD8+ T cells from blood. Subset in this sample: CD45RO-CCR7+CD27+CD95- naive CD8+ T cells expressing CXCR3 (TNR3+). V and J are TRBV7-2 and TRBJ1-5; TCRdb selects TRBD1, and the lack of DNA leaves this call unchecked. This CDR3 is CASSLDGPGPGPQHF.